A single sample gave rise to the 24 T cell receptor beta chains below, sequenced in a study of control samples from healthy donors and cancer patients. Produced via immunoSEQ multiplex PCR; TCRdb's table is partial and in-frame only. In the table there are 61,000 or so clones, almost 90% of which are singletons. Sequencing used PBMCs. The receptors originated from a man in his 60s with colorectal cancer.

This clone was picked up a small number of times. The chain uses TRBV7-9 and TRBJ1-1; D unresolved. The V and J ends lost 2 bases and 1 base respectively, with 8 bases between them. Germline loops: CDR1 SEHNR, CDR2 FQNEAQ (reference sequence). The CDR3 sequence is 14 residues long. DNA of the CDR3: TGTGCCAGCAGCTTAACACAGACGAACACTGAAGCTTTCTTT. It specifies CASSLTQTNTEAFF.

The CDR3 DNA reads TGCGCCAGGCCGCCGGACAGGGCAATTCCCGGGGAGCTGTTTTTT. Encoded protein: CARPPDRAIPGELFF. The chain links TRBV4-1 to TRBJ2-2, with 8 bases identical to TRBD1. There are 15 residues in the CDR3. Germline V gives CDR1 MGHRA, CDR2 YSYEKL. The junction had 12 bases not matched to a gene; V was cut back by 9 bases and J by 6 bases.

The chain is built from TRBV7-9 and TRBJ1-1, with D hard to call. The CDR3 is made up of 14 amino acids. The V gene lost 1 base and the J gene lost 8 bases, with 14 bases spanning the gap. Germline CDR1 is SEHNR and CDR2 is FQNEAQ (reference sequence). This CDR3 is CASSLVLGAGEAFF. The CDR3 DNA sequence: TGTGCCAGCAGCTTAGTCCTCGGCGCGGGAGAAGCTTTCTTT.

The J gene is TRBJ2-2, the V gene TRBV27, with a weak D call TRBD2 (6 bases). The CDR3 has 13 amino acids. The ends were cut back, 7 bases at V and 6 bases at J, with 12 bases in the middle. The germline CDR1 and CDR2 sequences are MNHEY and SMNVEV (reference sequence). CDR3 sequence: CASTSPGAGELFF. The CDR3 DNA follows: TGTGCCAGCACCAGCCCGGGGGCCGGGGAGCTGTTTTTT.

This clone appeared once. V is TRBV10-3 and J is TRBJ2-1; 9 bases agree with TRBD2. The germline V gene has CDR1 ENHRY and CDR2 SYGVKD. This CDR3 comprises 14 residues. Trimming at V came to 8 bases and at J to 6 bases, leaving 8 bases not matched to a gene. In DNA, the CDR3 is TGTGCCATCCAAGGCGGGGGGGCGATCAATGAGCAGTTCTTC. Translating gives CAIQGGGAINEQFF.

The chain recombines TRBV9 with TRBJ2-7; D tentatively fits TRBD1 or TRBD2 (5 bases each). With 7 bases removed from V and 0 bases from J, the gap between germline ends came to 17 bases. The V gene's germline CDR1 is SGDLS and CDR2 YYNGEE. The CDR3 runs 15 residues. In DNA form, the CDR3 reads TGTGCCAGCGGGCCCCCGGGGCGTGGCTCCTACGAGCAGTACTTC. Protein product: CASGPPGRGSYEQYF.

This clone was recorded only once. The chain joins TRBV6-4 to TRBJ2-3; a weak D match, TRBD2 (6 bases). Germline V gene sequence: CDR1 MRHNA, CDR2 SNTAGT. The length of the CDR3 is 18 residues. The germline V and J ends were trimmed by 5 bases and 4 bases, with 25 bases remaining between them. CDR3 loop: CASSKTPNQRRGADTQYF. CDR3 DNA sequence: TGTGCCAGCAGTAAAACTCCGAATCAACGGAGGGGCGCAGATACGCAGTATTTT.

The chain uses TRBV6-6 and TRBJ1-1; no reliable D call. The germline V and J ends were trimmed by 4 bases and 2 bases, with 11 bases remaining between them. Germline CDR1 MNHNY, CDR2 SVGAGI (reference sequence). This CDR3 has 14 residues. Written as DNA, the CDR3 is TGTGCCAGCAGTTCCTTGCGGAGCAACACTGAAGCTTTCTTT. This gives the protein CASSSLRSNTEAFF.

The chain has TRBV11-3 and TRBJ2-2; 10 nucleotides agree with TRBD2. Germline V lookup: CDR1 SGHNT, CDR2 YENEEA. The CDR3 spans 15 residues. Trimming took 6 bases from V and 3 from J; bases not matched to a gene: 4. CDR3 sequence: CASRRTSGDTGELFF. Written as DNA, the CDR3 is TGTGCCAGCAGACGGACTAGCGGAGACACCGGGGAGCTGTTTTTT.

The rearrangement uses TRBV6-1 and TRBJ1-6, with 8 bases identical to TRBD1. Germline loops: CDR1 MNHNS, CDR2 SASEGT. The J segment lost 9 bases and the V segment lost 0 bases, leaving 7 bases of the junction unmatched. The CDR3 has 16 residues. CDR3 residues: CASSEAIQGALSPLHF. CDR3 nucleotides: TGTGCCAGCAGTGAAGCCATCCAGGGGGCTCTTTCACCCCTCCACTTT.

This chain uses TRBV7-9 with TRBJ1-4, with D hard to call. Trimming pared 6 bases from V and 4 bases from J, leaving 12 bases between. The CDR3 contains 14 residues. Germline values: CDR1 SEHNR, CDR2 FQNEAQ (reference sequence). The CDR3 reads CASSQGHINEKLFF. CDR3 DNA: TGTGCCAGCAGTCAAGGGCATATTAATGAAAAACTGTTTTTT.

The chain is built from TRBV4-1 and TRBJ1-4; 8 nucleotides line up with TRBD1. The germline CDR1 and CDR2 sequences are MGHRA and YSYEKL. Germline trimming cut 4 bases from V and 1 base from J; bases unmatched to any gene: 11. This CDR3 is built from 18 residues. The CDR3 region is CASSLRGGQGITNEKLFF. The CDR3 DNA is TGCGCCAGCAGCCTCCGAGGAGGACAGGGCATAACTAATGAAAAACTGTTTTTT.

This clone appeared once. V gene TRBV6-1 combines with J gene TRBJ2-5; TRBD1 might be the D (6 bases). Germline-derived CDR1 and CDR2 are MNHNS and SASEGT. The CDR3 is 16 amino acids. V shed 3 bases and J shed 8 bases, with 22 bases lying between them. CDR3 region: CASSDVQGALQGTQYF. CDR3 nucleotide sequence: TGTGCCAGCAGTGACGTACAAGGGGCCTTACAGGGAACCCAGTACTTC.

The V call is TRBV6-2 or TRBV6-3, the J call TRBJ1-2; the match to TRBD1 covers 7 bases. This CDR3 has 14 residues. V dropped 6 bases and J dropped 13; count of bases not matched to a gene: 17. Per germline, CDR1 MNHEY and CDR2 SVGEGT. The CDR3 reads CASSRPYIQGVSTF. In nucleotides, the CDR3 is TGTGCCAGCAGCCGCCCTTACATCCAGGGGGTCTCCACCTTC.

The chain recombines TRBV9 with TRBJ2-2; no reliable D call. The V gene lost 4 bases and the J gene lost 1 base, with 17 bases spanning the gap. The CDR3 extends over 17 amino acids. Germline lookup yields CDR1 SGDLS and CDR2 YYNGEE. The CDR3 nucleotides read TGTGCCAGCAGCCGAAGTATAAGGACGGAGAACACCGGGGAGCTGTTTTTT. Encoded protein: CASSRSIRTENTGELFF.

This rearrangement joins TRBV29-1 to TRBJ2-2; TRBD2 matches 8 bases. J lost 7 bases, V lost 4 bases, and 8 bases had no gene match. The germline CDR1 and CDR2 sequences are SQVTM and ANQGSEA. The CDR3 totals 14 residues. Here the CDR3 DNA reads TGCAGCGTTGCAGCGGGGGCTACAAGCGGGGAGCTGTTTTTT. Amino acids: CSVAAGATSGELFF.

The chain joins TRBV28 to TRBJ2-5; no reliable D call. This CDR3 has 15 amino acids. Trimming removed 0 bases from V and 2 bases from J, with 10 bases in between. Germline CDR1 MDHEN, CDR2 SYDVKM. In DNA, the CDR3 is TGTGCCAGCAGTTTATGGGCAGCGAATCAAGAGACCCAGTACTTC. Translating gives CASSLWAANQETQYF.

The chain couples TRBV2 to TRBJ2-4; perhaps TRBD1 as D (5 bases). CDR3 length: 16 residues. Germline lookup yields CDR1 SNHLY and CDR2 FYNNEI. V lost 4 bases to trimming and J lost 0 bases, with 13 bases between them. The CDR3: CASSVGQRIAKNIQYF. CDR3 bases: TGTGCCAGCAGTGTGGGGCAGAGAATAGCCAAAAACATTCAGTACTTC.

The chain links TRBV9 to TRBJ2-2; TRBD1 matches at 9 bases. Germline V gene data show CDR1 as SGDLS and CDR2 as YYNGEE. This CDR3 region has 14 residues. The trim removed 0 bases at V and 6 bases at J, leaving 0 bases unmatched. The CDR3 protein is CASSVGQGAGELFF. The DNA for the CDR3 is TGTGCCAGCAGCGTAGGACAGGGGGCCGGGGAGCTGTTTTTT.

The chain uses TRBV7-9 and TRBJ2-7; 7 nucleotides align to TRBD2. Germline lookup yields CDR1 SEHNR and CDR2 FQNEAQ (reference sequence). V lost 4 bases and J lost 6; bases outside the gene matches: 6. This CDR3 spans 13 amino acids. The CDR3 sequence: CASSYGGDVEQYF. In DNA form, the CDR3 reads TGTGCCAGCAGCTATGGGGGGGACGTCGAGCAGTACTTC.

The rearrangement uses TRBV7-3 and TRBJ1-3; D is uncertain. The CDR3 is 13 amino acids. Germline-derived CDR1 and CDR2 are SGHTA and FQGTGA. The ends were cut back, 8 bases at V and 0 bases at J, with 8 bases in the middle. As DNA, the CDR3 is TGTGCCAGCTCCCCGGACTCTGGAAACACCATATATTTT. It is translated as CASSPDSGNTIYF.

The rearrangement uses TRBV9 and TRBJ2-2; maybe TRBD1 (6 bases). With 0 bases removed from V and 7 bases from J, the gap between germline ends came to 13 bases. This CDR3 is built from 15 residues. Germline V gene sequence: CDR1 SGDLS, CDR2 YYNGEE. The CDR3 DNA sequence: TGTGCCAGCAGCGTAGGCCAGGGGCGAATCGGGGAGCTGTTTTTT. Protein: CASSVGQGRIGELFF.

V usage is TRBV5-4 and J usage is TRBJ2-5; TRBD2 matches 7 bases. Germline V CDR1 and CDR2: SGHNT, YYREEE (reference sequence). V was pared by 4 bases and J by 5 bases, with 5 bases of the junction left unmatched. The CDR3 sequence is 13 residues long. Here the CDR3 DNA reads TGTGCCAGCAGCCCCAGACTAGCCGAGACCCAGTACTTC. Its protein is CASSPRLAETQYF.

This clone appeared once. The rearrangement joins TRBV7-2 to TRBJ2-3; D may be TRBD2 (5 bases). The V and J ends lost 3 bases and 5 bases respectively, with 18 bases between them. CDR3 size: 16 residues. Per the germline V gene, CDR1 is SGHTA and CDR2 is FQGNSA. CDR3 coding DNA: TGTGCCAGCAGCTTGGTTGCGGGCCCCTTTGGAGATACGCAGTATTTT. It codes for CASSLVAGPFGDTQYF.